This T cell receptor (beta chain) was obtained from a study of blood T cell repertoires in COVID-19. Enrolled during active infection, Seattle patients were then followed longitudinally. Libraries were prepared by immunoSEQ multiplex PCR; TCRdb keeps only in-frame clonotypes and omits some of them. The sample lists 380,000 or so clones, 70% to 90% seen once, with 7.1% in the top ten. This clone occurred once. The sequencing input was peripheral blood. The sequence was collected from a woman between 55 and 75 years old with COVID-19, enrolled during active disease.

The CDR3: CSAPTGFGYTF. The CDR3 DNA is TGCAGTGCTCCCACAGGGTTTGGCTACACCTTC. The rearrangement joins TRBV20-1 to TRBJ1-2, with D possibly matching TRBD1 (6 bases). The V end was cut by 5 bases, the J end by 7 bases, with 11 bases between. The CDR3 is 11 amino acids. Germline V gives CDR1 DFQATT, CDR2 SNEGSKA (reference sequence).